This T cell receptor (beta chain) is from a study of CD8+ T cells in alopecia areata listed by TCRdb under 2018. Looking at the study overall: The treated patients, all with moderate-to-severe alopecia areata, were enrolled in an open-label pilot trial of oral tofacitinib given at 5 to 10 mg twice daily. Tofacitinib was given for 6 to 18 months, followed by 6 months of follow-up off drug to assess delayed response and recurrence. For the treated patients, the SALT score, which quantifies what percentage of scalp surface area is affected, served as the measure of disease severity. High-throughput TCRbeta sequencing was used to examine T cell clonal expansion in alopecia areata in both the C3H/HeJ mouse model and human patients. Scalp tissue and sorted CD4+ and CD8+ peripheral blood T cells from patchy and totalis/universalis alopecia areata patients and from healthy controls were covered by human TCRbeta sequencing. Tofacitinib-treated patients had biopsies at baseline and at 4 and 24 weeks of treatment, with a later scalp biopsy in several patients. Scalp clonality was compared across normal scalp (n=4), patchy alopecia areata scalp (n=8), and alopecia totalis/universalis scalp (n=8). RNA came from the PAXgene miRNA kit for fixed scalp, the miRNeasy kit for PBMCs, and the RNeasy kit for mouse skin. TCRbeta CDR3 regions were amplified by immunoSEQ multiplex PCR with 35 Vbeta forward and 13 Jbeta reverse primers. Results and caveats for the whole study, not just this receptor: Compared with normal scalp, lesional scalp, particularly in alopecia totalis/universalis, had higher clonality and more expanded CD8+ clones, which suggests antigenic drive. Shared TCR sequences between patients were less evident than in mice, which may be partly attributable to HLA diversity in the patient population. Because the treated cohort was small and had only one nonresponder, larger studies are needed to examine links between baseline CD8+ expansion and response. Scalp TCR repertoire analysis is complicated because resident alphabeta T cells in normal human skin are also sequenced, whereas mouse skin is dominated by gammadelta T cells. During tofacitinib treatment, many expanded lesional clones stuck around in both scalp and blood, and this persistence may partly explain why relapse happens after treatment is stopped. Tofacitinib significantly lowered scalp clonality and the number of expanded CD8+ clones among the top 100 scalp clones.

Including the terminal cysteine and phenylalanine, the CDR3 comprises 13 residues. Only the CDR3 region is kept as DNA, spanning 39 bases read in frame from base 1. For CDR1 and CDR2, the germline V gene (reference sequence) lists MNHEY and SMNVEV. V was cut back by 10 bases and J by 2 bases, leaving a gap of 15 bases between them. Libraries were prepared through the immunoSEQ multiplex PCR assay. To provide template for TCR sequencing, every sample had RNA extracted and reverse transcribed into cDNA. First-strand cDNA was synthesized using SuperScript III with a 2:1 mix of oligo-dT and random hexamers. A synthetic immune receptor repertoire was used to measure amplification bias, and any remaining bias was corrected computationally. The paper's data handling went like this. After raw reads were preprocessed to remove errors, the CDR3 was defined following IMGT conventions as running from the conserved cysteine to phenylalanine. To get clonality, Shannon entropy was normalized by log2 of the number of productive unique TCRs and the result was subtracted from 1. Whether scalp clones were CD4 or CD8 was inferred by matching scalp TCRbeta sequences against CD4 and CD8 repertoires sorted from blood. TCRdb mirrors the immuneACCESS table, restricted to in-frame sequences. Some clones are absent from its copies; in checked studies, under half trace to an unresolved V gene, and the reason for the others is unknown. V and J calls and clone size come straight from that table; D and trimming were deduced from the DNA. The sample profile shows roughly 230,000 clones; over 40% of them were found once. The ten largest clones represent 2% to 3% of the sample.

This clone was counted between two and nine times. No cognate antigen has been identified for it. No clone much larger than this one lies a single base away; base qualities are absent. Reading the label with the study, this specimen's treatment or condition is: oral pan-JAK inhibitor, 5-10 mg twice daily. Lesional scalp punch biopsies and peripheral blood were obtained from alopecia areata patients. PBMCs were separated by density centrifugation and stained for CD3, CD4 and CD8, after which CD4+ and CD8+ T cells were sorted on a FACSAria. The TCR was taken from a human donor with alopecia areata. The V and J segments used are TRBV27 and TRBJ2-7; the D segment could be TRBD2, given 6 matching bases. Source: CD4+ T cells sorted from blood, taken around week 36, from a patient treated with tofacitinib. At the DNA level, the sequence is TGTGCCACCGTAGGCGGGACTCCCTACGAGCAGTACTTC. Its product reads: CATVGGTPYEQYF.